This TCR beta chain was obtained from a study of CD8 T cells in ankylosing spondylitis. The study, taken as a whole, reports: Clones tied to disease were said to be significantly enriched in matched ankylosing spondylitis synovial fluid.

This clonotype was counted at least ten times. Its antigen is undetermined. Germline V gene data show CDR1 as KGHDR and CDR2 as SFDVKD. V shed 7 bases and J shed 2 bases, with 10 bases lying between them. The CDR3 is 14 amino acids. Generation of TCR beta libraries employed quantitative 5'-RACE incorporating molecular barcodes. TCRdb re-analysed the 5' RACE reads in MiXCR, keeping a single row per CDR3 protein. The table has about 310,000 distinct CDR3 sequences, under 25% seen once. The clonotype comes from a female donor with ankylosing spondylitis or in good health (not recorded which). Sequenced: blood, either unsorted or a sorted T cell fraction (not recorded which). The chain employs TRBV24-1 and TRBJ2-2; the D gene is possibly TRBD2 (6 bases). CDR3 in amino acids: CATRGLYNTGELFF. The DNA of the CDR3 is TGTGCCACCAGGGGACTCTACAACACCGGGGAGCTGTTTTTT.